A single sample gave rise to the 23 T cell receptor beta chains below, sequenced in a study of blood T cell repertoires in COVID-19. Data came from immunoSEQ multiplex PCR; TCRdb stores just in-frame clones and leaves some out. The sample has approximately 320,000 clones, roughly nine tenths seen once. The sequenced material came from peripheral blood. These receptors were obtained from a woman aged 25 to 39 with COVID-19, enrolled during active disease.

The V call is TRBV2, the J call TRBJ2-5, with a possible D match to TRBD2 (7 bases). V shed 9 bases and J shed 3 bases, with 11 bases lying between them. This CDR3 has 12 amino acids. The germline V gene has CDR1 SNHLY and CDR2 FYNNEI. CDR3 bases: TGTGCCAGAGGAGGGGGGGAAGAGACCCAGTACTTC. It yields the protein CARGGGEETQYF.

This rearrangement joins TRBV10-2 to TRBJ2-7; tentatively, D is TRBD1 (7 bases). Per germline, CDR1 WSHSY and CDR2 SAAADI. This CDR3 is 15 amino acids long. Deletions cut 8 bases from V and 0 bases from J, with 17 bases between. The CDR3 region is CASYTGVGSSYEQYF. The CDR3 DNA reads TGCGCCAGCTACACAGGGGTCGGGAGCTCCTACGAGCAGTACTTC.

The chain combines TRBV7-9 with TRBJ1-1, with D tentatively TRBD1 (5 bases). This CDR3 spans 15 amino acids. The germline V and J ends were trimmed by 1 base and 1 base, with 10 bases remaining between them. In germline, CDR1 is SEHNR, CDR2 FQNEAQ (reference sequence). CDR3 DNA sequence: TGTGCCAGCAGCTTAGGCCAGGGATCGAACACTGAAGCTTTCTTT. Translation gives CASSLGQGSNTEAFF.

The chain recombines TRBV2 with TRBJ1-5, with 7 positions matching TRBD1. V was clipped by 6 bases and J by 4 bases; unmatched bases: 15. The CDR3 contains 17 residues. CDR1 is SNHLY and CDR2 is FYNNEI in the germline V gene. CDR3 nucleotide sequence: TGTGCCAGCAGCCTCGCCCCCCAGGACAGGCCGAATCAGCCCCAGCATTTT. Amino acids: CASSLAPQDRPNQPQHF.

The gene calls are TRBV19 and TRBJ1-1, with unresolved D. The CDR3 contains 13 residues. The V gene's germline CDR1 is LNHDA and CDR2 SQIVND (reference sequence). Deletions cut 0 bases from V and 5 bases from J, with 7 bases between. For the CDR3, the DNA is TGTGCCAGTAGTATAGATGTGGAGACTGAAGCTTTCTTT. Protein product: CASSIDVETEAFF.

This clone was counted only a few times. The chain uses TRBV6-5 and TRBJ1-2; D possibly corresponds to TRBD1 (6 bases). This CDR3 is 14 amino acids long. V was trimmed by 2 bases and J by 7 bases, leaving 14 bases between them. Germline V CDR1 and CDR2: MNHEY, SVGAGI. CDR3 DNA: TGTGCCAGCAGTTACACAGGGCAGGGGACTGGCTACACCTTC. Its protein is CASSYTGQGTGYTF.

The rearrangement links TRBV24-1 to TRBJ1-6, with 8 bases matching TRBD1. The CDR3 loop spans 20 amino acids. The germline V gene has CDR1 KGHDR and CDR2 SFDVKD. The V and J ends lost 5 bases and 8 bases, in that order; junction bases with no gene match: 22. DNA for the CDR3: TGTGCCACCAGTGGGCTTTGTGGACAGGGCTGTTGTCGTTGTGATTCACCCCTCCACTTT. Translated, it gives CATSGLCGQGCCRCDSPLHF.

The chain combines TRBV12-3 or TRBV12-4 with TRBJ2-7, with D possibly TRBD2 on 5 matching bases. The CDR3 length is 13 residues. The germline V and J ends were trimmed by 3 bases and 6 bases, with 12 bases remaining between them. This CDR3 is CASSLFSGFEQYF. The CDR3 coding sequence is TGTGCCAGCAGTTTGTTTTCGGGGTTCGAGCAGTACTTC.

The chain joins TRBV7-9 to TRBJ2-3; TRBD2 matches at 7 bases. J gave up 1 base and V 6 bases, and 13 bases lay outside the gene matches. Looked up from germline, CDR1 is SEHNR and CDR2 is FQNEAQ (reference sequence). This CDR3 spans 17 amino acids. The CDR3 nucleotides read TGTGCCAGCAGTTACCAAACTCTAGCGGACCGCACAGATACGCAGTATTTT. Its translation is CASSYQTLADRTDTQYF.

This chain links TRBV21-1 with TRBJ1-2; TRBD1 is the table's D call, not checked against the DNA. TRBV21-1 is designated a pseudogene. This CDR3 spans 16 amino acids. CDR3 amino acids: CASSKEEVRGSYGYTF. As DNA, the CDR3 is TGTGCCAGCAGCAAAGAAGAAGTTAGGGGTTCCTATGGCTACACCTTC.

V is TRBV10-2 and J is TRBJ2-7; possible D gene TRBD2, 5 bases. CDR3 size: 13 residues. The germline V gene has CDR1 WSHSY and CDR2 SAAADI. Between the trimmed V and J ends, which lost 6 bases and 4 bases, there was a span of 13 bases. The CDR3, as DNA: TGCGCCAGCAGGGACCCCGAGGGTTACGAGCAGTACTTC. Amino acids: CASRDPEGYEQYF.

The chain has TRBV27 and TRBJ2-1; D possibly corresponds to TRBD2 (6 bases). V was shortened by 7 bases and J by 5 bases, with 12 bases between the two germline ends. The CDR3 sequence is 13 residues long. The germline V gene has CDR1 MNHEY and CDR2 SMNVEV (reference sequence). The CDR3 sequence: CASMRLANNEQFF. CDR3 bases: TGTGCCAGCATGAGGCTAGCGAACAATGAGCAGTTCTTC.

V and J are TRBV7-9 and TRBJ1-4, with TRBD1 as a possible D gene (6 bases). V gave up 4 bases and J gave up 5 bases, with 14 bases separating them. This CDR3 comprises 15 residues. The germline V gene has CDR1 SEHNR and CDR2 FQNEAQ (reference sequence). CDR3 residues: CASSSVGTLNEKLFF. CDR3 in DNA: TGTGCCAGCAGCTCAGTCGGGACACTGAATGAAAAACTGTTTTTT.

This chain joins TRBV11-2 and TRBJ1-1; 10 bases line up with TRBD1. CDR1 SGHAT and CDR2 FQNNGV come from the germline V gene. CDR3 length equals 16 residues. The junction had 6 bases not matched to a gene; V was cut back by 1 base and J by 4 bases. DNA of the CDR3: TGTGCCAGCAGCTTAGTTAGGAGGACAGGGGGCACTGAAGCTTTCTTT. Amino acid sequence: CASSLVRRTGGTEAFF.

Written as DNA, the CDR3 is TGTGCCAGTAGGCTTCGGGAGGGGAGCTACAATGAGCAGTTCTTC. Translation: CASRLREGSYNEQFF. The V gene is TRBV19, the J gene TRBJ2-1; TRBD2 matches 8 bases. The CDR3 contains 15 residues. CDR1 LNHDA and CDR2 SQIVND come from the germline V gene (reference sequence). The trim removed 6 bases at V and 3 bases at J, leaving 7 bases unmatched. The variable domain in full, completed from reference TRBV19 and TRBJ2-1, reads DGGITQSPKYLFRKEGQNVTLSCEQNLNHDAMYWYRQDPGQGLRLIYYSQIVNDFQKGDIAEGYSVSREKKESFPLTVTSAQKNPTAFYLCASRLREGSYNEQFFGPGTRLTVL.

The chain is built from TRBV27 and TRBJ2-2, with D unclear. The CDR3 length is 14 residues. The V and J ends lost 3 bases and 1 base respectively, with 6 bases between them. CDR1 MNHEY and CDR2 SMNVEV come from the germline V gene (reference sequence). The CDR3 bases are TGTGCCAGCAGTTTGGAGAGGAACACCGGGGAGCTGTTTTTT. Protein sequence: CASSLERNTGELFF.

This clone was detected once. V and J are TRBV27 and TRBJ2-1, with 9 bases fitting TRBD2. J was trimmed by 7 bases and V by 2 bases; bases with no gene match: 6. CDR1 is MNHEY and CDR2 is SMNVEV in the germline V gene (reference sequence). There are 15 residues in the CDR3. The CDR3 region is CASSLAGGPGNEQFF. For the CDR3, the DNA is TGTGCCAGCAGTTTAGCGGGGGGGCCGGGTAATGAGCAGTTCTTC.

This chain links TRBV27 with TRBJ2-3; 11 nucleotides align to TRBD2. The CDR3 consists of 18 residues. The junction had 14 bases not matched to a gene; V was cut back by 5 bases and J by 4 bases. Germline V CDR1 and CDR2: MNHEY, SMNVEV (reference sequence). Here the CDR3 reads CASSPRGFLAGGADTQYF. Written as DNA, the CDR3 is TGTGCCAGCAGTCCCCGAGGGTTTCTAGCGGGGGGCGCAGATACGCAGTATTTT.

The V gene is TRBV10-3, the J gene TRBJ1-2; TRBD1 matches at 7 bases. Germline CDR1 ENHRY, CDR2 SYGVKD. Trimming took 0 bases from V and 3 from J; bases not matched to a gene: 7. CDR3 size: 16 residues. The CDR3 loop is CAISESLRGLDYGYTF. CDR3 DNA: TGTGCCATCAGTGAGTCGTTGAGGGGGCTAGACTATGGCTACACCTTC.

The chain combines TRBV19 with TRBJ1-1; D ambiguous. Trimming removed 1 base from V and 7 bases from J, with 13 bases in between. The germline gives CDR1 LNHDA, CDR2 SQIVND (reference sequence). The CDR3 sequence is 14 residues long. CDR3 in amino acids: CASSIGSSVVEAFF. The CDR3, as DNA: TGTGCCAGTAGTATAGGGTCGTCGGTCGTTGAAGCTTTCTTT.

The rearrangement links TRBV24-1 to TRBJ2-1; TRBD2 matches 8 bases. The CDR3 is made up of 15 amino acids. In germline, CDR1 is KGHDR, CDR2 SFDVKD. V lost 2 bases, J lost 8 bases, and 7 bases stayed unmatched. The CDR3 reads CATSDSAGAGDEQFF. The DNA for the CDR3 is TGTGCCACCAGTGATTCAGCGGGGGCAGGGGATGAGCAGTTCTTC.

V and J are TRBV14 and TRBJ2-7; 9 bases are a match to TRBD2. The germline CDR1 and CDR2 sequences are SGHDN and FVKESK. CDR3 length: 14 residues. V dropped 3 bases and J dropped 5; count of bases not matched to a gene: 5. The chain's CDR3 is CASSQRGGAHEQYF. CDR3 DNA sequence: TGTGCCAGCAGCCAGCGCGGGGGGGCCCACGAGCAGTACTTC.

The rearrangement joins TRBV27 to TRBJ2-7; a possible D gene is TRBD2 (5 bases). In germline, CDR1 is MNHEY, CDR2 SMNVEV (reference sequence). V was pared by 2 bases and J by 2 bases, with 13 bases between. The CDR3 consists of 15 residues. The CDR3 here is CASSLQPGTPYEQYF. The DNA of the CDR3 is TGTGCCAGCAGTTTACAACCGGGAACCCCCTACGAGCAGTACTTC.